The 14 T cell receptor beta chains below all came from one sample that was sequenced in a study of graft-versus-host responses after intestinal transplantation. Assay used: immunoSEQ multiplex PCR; TCRdb lists only in-frame clones, some missing. The sample has around 28,000 clones; around four fifths are singletons. The material sequenced was PBMCs, taken approximately 28 days after intestinal transplant. The receptors stem from a human patient who received an intestinal transplant, so some T cells may come from the graft donor.

The V and J genes are TRBV7-9 and TRBJ2-7, with 7 bases matching TRBD1. V was clipped by 4 bases and J by 0 bases; unmatched bases: 12. Germline CDR1 reads SEHNR; CDR2 reads FQNEAQ (reference sequence). This CDR3 region has 17 residues. This chain's CDR3 is CASSWNDNRGPSYEQYF. The CDR3 DNA reads TGTGCCAGCAGCTGGAACGATAACAGGGGTCCCTCCTACGAGCAGTACTTC.

This chain connects TRBV30 to TRBJ1-3; D gene uncertain. CDR3 length: 11 amino acids. Looked up from germline, CDR1 is GTSNPN and CDR2 is SVGIG (reference sequence). Between the trimmed V and J ends, which lost 3 bases and 4 bases, there was a span of 4 bases. The CDR3 protein is CAWRPGNTIYF. The CDR3 DNA follows: TGTGCCTGGAGACCCGGAAACACCATATATTTT.

The J gene is TRBJ2-1, the V gene TRBV19; D tentatively reads TRBD1 or TRBD2 (5 bases each). The V gene lost 8 bases and the J gene lost 7 bases, with 27 bases spanning the gap. The CDR3 spans 17 residues. Germline V gene lookup returns CDR1 LNHDA and CDR2 SQIVND (reference sequence). This CDR3 is CASGGLGESGVGNEQFF. In nucleotides, the CDR3 is TGTGCCAGTGGGGGTTTGGGTGAGTCTGGAGTGGGGAATGAGCAGTTCTTC.

V gene TRBV10-1 combines with J gene TRBJ1-1; D is possibly TRBD1 (6 bases). The CDR3 is 19 amino acids. The germline CDR1 and CDR2 sequences are WNHNN and SYGVQD (reference sequence). Trimming removed 0 bases from V and 3 bases from J, with 23 bases in between. The CDR3 sequence: CASSESTRDRMGLYTEAFF. As DNA, the CDR3 is TGCGCCAGCAGTGAGTCGACGAGAGACAGGATGGGATTATACACTGAAGCTTTCTTT.

This chain links TRBV29-1 with TRBJ2-5, with no clear D. Trimming left V 1 base short and J 0 bases short, with 6 bases between. The CDR3 covers 13 residues. Germline V gene sequence: CDR1 SQVTM, CDR2 ANQGSEA. The CDR3 spells CSVEGRDQETQYF. In DNA, the CDR3 is TGCAGCGTTGAAGGTAGAGACCAAGAGACCCAGTACTTC. The complete variable domain, with remaining parts taken from reference TRBV29-1 and TRBJ2-5, reads SAVISQKPSRDICQRGTSLTIQCQVDSQVTMMFWYRQQPGQSLTLIATANQGSEATYESGFVIDKFPISRPNLTFSTLTVSNMSPEDSSIYLCSVEGRDQETQYFGPGTRLLVL.

This chain connects TRBV29-1 to TRBJ1-2; TRBD1 might be the D (5 bases). This CDR3 is built from 11 residues. Trimming shortened V by 2 bases and J by 8 bases, and 9 bases separated the two germline ends. Per the germline V gene, CDR1 is SQVTM and CDR2 is ANQGSEA. The CDR3 coding sequence is TGCAGCGTTGAAAGGGGTCTAGGCTACACCTTC. It translates to CSVERGLGYTF.

The V call is TRBV5-4, the J call TRBJ2-1; D is unresolved. The CDR3 is 12 residues long. V lost 1 base, J lost 5 bases, and 4 bases lay in between. Per germline, CDR1 SGHNT and CDR2 YYREEE (reference sequence). The CDR3 reads CASSLFNNEQFF. CDR3 nucleotides: TGTGCCAGCAGCTTGTTCAACAATGAGCAGTTCTTC.

V gene TRBV27 combines with J gene TRBJ2-3; D is uncertain. V dropped 5 bases and J dropped 4 bases, with 7 bases sitting between them. The CDR3 has 12 amino acids. CDR1 and CDR2 (germline): MNHEY, SMNVEV (reference sequence). The CDR3 is CASSGLADTQYF. CDR3 nucleotide sequence: TGTGCCAGCAGTGGGCTCGCAGATACGCAGTATTTT.

In the case of this clone: Other nucleotide sequences from this sample produce the same CDR3. The chain recombines TRBV7-9 with TRBJ2-1; 11 bases match TRBD2. Germline CDR1 and CDR2: SEHNR and FQNEAQ (reference sequence). This CDR3 spans 15 amino acids. V shed 2 bases and J 7 bases; nucleotides not matched to a gene: 4. The CDR3 DNA reads TGTGCCAGCAGCTTAACTAGCGGGAGAGGGAATGAGCAGTTCTTC. This codes for CASSLTSGRGNEQFF.

V gene TRBV4-1 combines with J gene TRBJ2-3, with a weak D call TRBD1 (5 bases). The CDR3 spans 13 residues. The germline V gene has CDR1 MGHRA and CDR2 YSYEKL. The V gene lost 3 bases and the J gene lost 4 bases, with 8 bases spanning the gap. The CDR3 sequence: CASSQAGPDTQYF. CDR3 nucleotide sequence: TGCGCCAGCAGCCAGGCAGGGCCAGATACGCAGTATTTT.

The chain carries TRBV6-5 and TRBJ2-2; 10 bases match TRBD2. CDR3 length: 15 amino acids. The germline V gene encodes CDR1 MNHEY and CDR2 SVGAGI. V dropped 6 bases and J dropped 5; count of bases not matched to a gene: 6. The CDR3 DNA follows: TGTGCCAGCAGCCAGGGACTAGCGAGGACCGGGGAGCTGTTTTTT. Residues: CASSQGLARTGELFF.

This clone was found a few times. The gene calls are TRBV6-1 and TRBJ2-2; 13 nucleotides align to TRBD2. Germline V lookup: CDR1 MNHNS, CDR2 SASEGT. J gave up 4 bases and V 7 bases, and 3 bases lay outside the gene matches. This CDR3 comprises 15 residues. DNA for the CDR3: TGTGCCAGCATTAGACTAGCGGGAGGCACCGGGGAGCTGTTTTTT. It translates to CASIRLAGGTGELFF.

V usage is TRBV6-5 and J usage is TRBJ1-4, with TRBD1 identical over 8 bases. Losses at the gene ends were 6 bases for V and 10 bases for J; bases not matched to a gene: 7. Germline values: CDR1 MNHEY, CDR2 SVGAGI. The CDR3 loop spans 13 amino acids. CDR3 DNA sequence: TGTGCCAGCAGGGGACAGGCGAAGGGAAAACTGTTTTTT. Translation: CASRGQAKGKLFF.

The chain has TRBV5-4 and TRBJ2-3; 9 bases match TRBD2. Germline CDR1 SGHNT, CDR2 YYREEE (reference sequence). V gave up 2 bases and J gave up 2 bases; unmatched junction bases: 3. The CDR3 is 15 residues long. This CDR3 is CASSFKRGATDTQYF. The CDR3, as DNA: TGTGCCAGCAGCTTTAAGCGGGGGGCCACAGATACGCAGTATTTT.